These 6 T cell receptor beta chains were sequenced from one sample in a study of T-cell reconstitution after alpha-beta-depleted transplantation in children. Unique molecular identifiers tagged the TCRbeta library. TCRdb re-derived calls from the PCR reads in MiXCR, one entry per CDR3 protein. The sample carries 700,000 to 950,000 distinct CDR3 sequences, around 15% recorded once. The input for sequencing was PBMCs, mostly from graft donor cells, taken 360 days after TCRalphabeta/CD19-depleted stem cell transplant. Every receptor here comes from a male patient younger than 18 who had a stem cell transplant for acute lymphoblastic leukemia, so the T cells may come from the graft donor.

This clonotype was counted ten times or more. The chain joins TRBV7-2 to TRBJ2-1; the D is unclear. The CDR3 consists of 19 residues. With 1 base removed from V and 0 bases from J, the gap between germline ends came to 19 bases. CDR1 is SGHTA and CDR2 is FQGNSA in the germline V gene. CDR3 loop: CASSLVATVPPSSYNEQFF. The CDR3 DNA reads TGTGCCAGCAGCTTAGTCGCGACGGTTCCCCCCAGCTCCTACAATGAGCAGTTCTTC.

The chain joins TRBV3-1 to TRBJ2-5; possible D gene TRBD1, 7 bases. The CDR3 length is 16 residues. Germline values: CDR1 LGHDT, CDR2 YNNKEL (reference sequence). The germline V and J ends were trimmed by 5 bases and 4 bases, with 20 bases remaining between them. CDR3 in amino acids: CASSSLTGRSRETQYF. The CDR3 bases are TGTGCCAGCAGCTCCCTGACAGGGAGGTCGCGAGAGACCCAGTACTTC.

The J gene is TRBJ2-7, the V gene TRBV20-1; D gene ambiguous. CDR1 is DFQATT and CDR2 is SNEGSKA in the germline V gene (reference sequence). V was clipped by 3 bases and J by 4 bases, with 4 bases between them. The length of the CDR3 is 10 residues. This chain's CDR3 is CSASNYEQYF. CDR3 DNA: TGCAGTGCTAGCAATTACGAGCAGTACTTC.

V usage is TRBV27 and J usage is TRBJ2-3; TRBD2 matches at 7 bases. CDR1 and CDR2 (germline): MNHEY, SMNVEV (reference sequence). The CDR3 has 16 amino acids. The trim removed 2 bases at V and 6 bases at J, leaving 11 bases unmatched. CDR3 in amino acids: CASSLRLVAGGDTQYF. The CDR3 bases are TGTGCCAGCAGTTTACGTTTGGTAGCGGGTGGGGATACGCAGTATTTT.

The rearrangement links TRBV29-1 to TRBJ2-1; TRBD1 agrees at 7 bases. This CDR3 is 14 amino acids long. V lost 7 bases, J lost 8 bases, and 14 bases stayed unmatched. The germline gives CDR1 SQVTM, CDR2 ANQGSEA. CDR3 amino acids: CSARPDRVGYEQFF. As DNA, the CDR3 is TGCAGCGCACGCCCCGACAGGGTCGGATATGAGCAGTTCTTC.

This clonotype appeared many times. The rearrangement links TRBV27 to TRBJ2-5; D remains unclear. V lost 3 bases to trimming and J lost 4 bases, with 18 bases between them. The CDR3 contains 16 residues. In germline, CDR1 is MNHEY, CDR2 SMNVEV (reference sequence). The CDR3 DNA is TGTGCCAGCAGTTTCGGTGTTAATAGCCAGGTAGAGACCCAGTACTTC. This codes for CASSFGVNSQVETQYF.